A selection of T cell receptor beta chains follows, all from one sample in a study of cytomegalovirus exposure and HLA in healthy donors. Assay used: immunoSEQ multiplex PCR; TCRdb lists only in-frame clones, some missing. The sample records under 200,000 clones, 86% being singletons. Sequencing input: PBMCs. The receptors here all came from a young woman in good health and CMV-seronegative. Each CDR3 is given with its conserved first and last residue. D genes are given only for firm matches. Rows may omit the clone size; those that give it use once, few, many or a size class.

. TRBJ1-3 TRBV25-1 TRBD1 CASSGYRGRTGNTIYF TGTGCCAGCAGTGGTTACAGGGGCAGGACTGGAAACACCATATATTTT
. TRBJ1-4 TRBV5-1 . CASSLGGGTTNEKLFF TGCGCCAGCAGCTTGGGCGGGGGGACCACTAATGAAAAACTGTTTTTT
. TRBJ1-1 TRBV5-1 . CASSPGGVTYTEAFF TGCGCCAGCAGCCCTGGAGGGGTAACCTACACTGAAGCTTTCTTT
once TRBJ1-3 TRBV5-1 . CASSLGQGFGNTIYF TGCGCCAGCAGCTTGGGGCAGGGTTTCGGAAACACCATATATTTT
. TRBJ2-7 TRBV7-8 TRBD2 CASSFSGGSYEQYF TGTGCCAGCAGCTTTAGCGGGGGCTCCTACGAGCAGTACTTC
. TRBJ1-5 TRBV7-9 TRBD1 CASSPTGGPGQPQHF TGTGCCAGCAGCCCGACAGGGGGTCCTGGTCAGCCCCAGCATTTT
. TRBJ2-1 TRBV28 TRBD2 CASSPLAGVGNEQFF TGTGCCAGCAGTCCACTAGCGGGAGTTGGCAATGAGCAGTTCTTC
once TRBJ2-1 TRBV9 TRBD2 CASSVESWGLVASEQFF TGTGCCAGCAGCGTAGAATCATGGGGACTAGTTGCCAGTGAGCAGTTCTTC
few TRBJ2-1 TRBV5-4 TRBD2 CASSSEGLAGYNEQFF TGTGCCAGCAGTTCGGAGGGACTAGCGGGGTACAATGAGCAGTTCTTC
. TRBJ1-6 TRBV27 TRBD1 CASSSTGDSPLHF TGTGCCAGCAGTTCGACAGGGGATTCACCCCTCCACTTT
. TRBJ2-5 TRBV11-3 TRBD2 CASSPGLAGGTNQETQYF TGTGCCAGCAGCCCAGGACTAGCGGGGGGCACCAACCAAGAGACCCAGTACTTC
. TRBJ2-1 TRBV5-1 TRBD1 CASSSPRTGSYNEQFF TGCGCCAGCAGCTCCCCCCGGACAGGCTCCTACAATGAGCAGTTCTTC
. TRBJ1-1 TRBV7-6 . CASSPISIHENTEAFF TGTGCCAGCAGCCCCATCTCAATACACGAGAACACTGAAGCTTTCTTT
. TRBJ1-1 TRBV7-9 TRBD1 CASSLTGAEAFF TGTGCCAGCAGCCTAACAGGGGCTGAAGCTTTCTTT
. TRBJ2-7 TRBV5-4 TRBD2 CASSFSGGNEQYF TGTGCCAGCAGCTTCAGCGGGGGGAACGAGCAGTACTTC
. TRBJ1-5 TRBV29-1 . CSVGDIGQPQHF TGCAGCGTCGGGGACATCGGTCAGCCCCAGCATTTT
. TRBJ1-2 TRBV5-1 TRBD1 CASSPLTGYGYTF TGCGCCAGCAGCCCCTTGACAGGGTATGGCTACACCTTC
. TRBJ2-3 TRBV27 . CASSLSAGASTDTQYF TGTGCCAGCAGTTTGTCCGCGGGGGCCAGCACAGATACGCAGTATTTT
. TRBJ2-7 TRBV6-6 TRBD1 CASSDRDRVYDEQYF TGTGCCAGCAGTGACCGGGACAGGGTGTATGACGAGCAGTACTTC
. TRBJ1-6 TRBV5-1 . CASSLGQDSPLHF TGCGCCAGCAGCTTGGGTCAGGATTCACCCCTCCACTTT
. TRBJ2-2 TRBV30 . CAWSVQAANTGELFF TGTGCCTGGAGTGTGCAAGCGGCTAACACCGGGGAGCTGTTTTTT
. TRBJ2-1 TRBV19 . CASSIAGVYNEQFF TGTGCCAGTAGTATAGCGGGAGTTTACAATGAGCAGTTCTTC
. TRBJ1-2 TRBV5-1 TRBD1 CASSSGTGAYGYTF TGCGCCAGCAGCTCCGGGACAGGGGCGTATGGCTACACCTTC
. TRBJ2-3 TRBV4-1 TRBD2 CASSPIAGDNTDTQYF TGCGCCAGCAGCCCCATAGCGGGAGACAACACAGATACGCAGTATTTT